This TCR beta chain was identified during a study of blood T cell repertoires in COVID-19. Repertoires were generated with immunoSEQ multiplex PCR, while TCRdb's copy carries only in-frame clones and drops some. The sample lists about 300,000 clones; 70% to 90% were seen once. The clonotype was recovered from a woman in her twenties or thirties who had recovered from COVID-19. Specimen: PBMCs or T cells enriched from blood (not recorded which).

DNA of the CDR3: TGTGCCTGGAGTGTACTAGCGGGGGGGCGCACGCAGTATTTT. The encoded protein is CAWSVLAGGRTQYF. V is TRBV30 and J is TRBJ2-3; 13 bases align to TRBD2. V gave up 0 bases and J gave up 9 bases; unmatched junction bases: 3. Germline V gene data show CDR1 as GTSNPN and CDR2 as SVGIG (reference sequence). The CDR3 consists of 14 residues.